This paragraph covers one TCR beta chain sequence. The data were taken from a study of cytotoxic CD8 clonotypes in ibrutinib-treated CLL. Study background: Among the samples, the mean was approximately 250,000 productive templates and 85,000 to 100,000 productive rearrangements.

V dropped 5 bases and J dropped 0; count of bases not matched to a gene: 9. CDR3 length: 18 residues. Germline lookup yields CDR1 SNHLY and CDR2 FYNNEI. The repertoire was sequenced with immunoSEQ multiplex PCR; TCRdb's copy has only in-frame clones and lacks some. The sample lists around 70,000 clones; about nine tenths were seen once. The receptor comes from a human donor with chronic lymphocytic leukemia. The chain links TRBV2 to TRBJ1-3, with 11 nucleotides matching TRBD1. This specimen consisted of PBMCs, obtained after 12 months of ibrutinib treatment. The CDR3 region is CASSNPRTGGGSGNTIYF. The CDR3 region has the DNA TGTGCCAGCAGTAACCCCCGGACAGGGGGCGGCTCTGGAAACACCATATATTTT.